This T cell receptor (beta chain) was sequenced in a study of metastatic and nonmetastatic thyroid tumors. Study information: Malignant thyroid and benign thyroid patients provided blood and tumor or nodule tissue whose repertoires were compared.

Methods used by the authors: The authors used CDR3 differences across clinicopathological groups to build a distant-metastasis classifier for papillary thyroid cancer. TCRdb re-called the PCR reads via MiXCR. TCRdb's processing, not the study's, gives the V and J calls here. The sample has 7,500 to 8,500 clones; about 23% are singletons. The sample holds many counts of this clone. The same CDR3 can be traced to other DNA sequences in this sample. The ends were cut back, 4 bases at V and 4 bases at J, with 23 bases in the middle. CDR3 length equals 17 residues. Per the germline V gene, CDR1 is LNHDA and CDR2 is SQIVND (reference sequence). Every patient underwent thyroid surgery untreated.

The chain carries TRBV19 and TRBJ2-7; possibly TRBD2 for D (5 bases). The clonotype comes from a female donor with papillary thyroid cancer or a benign thyroid nodule (not recorded which). Some clones in this sample may be carry-over from other donors' samples. Source material: tumor tissue. CDR3 bases: TGTGCCAGTAGTAAAAAGGGTTTCGGACTCGAAAATTACGAGCAGTACTTC. It specifies CASSKKGFGLENYEQYF.